The 8 T cell receptor beta chains given below trace back to one sample, sequenced in a study of T cells in Graves' hyperthyroidism and ophthalmopathy. TCR beta CDR3 regions were amplified from RNA. The HTBI set primed first-round TCR CDR3 RT-PCR. TCRdb independently ran MiXCR on the multiplex PCR reads; one entry per CDR3 protein. This sample has 500,000 to 800,000 distinct CDR3 sequences, with 13% to 15% found just once. The specimen was blood. These receptors were taken from a woman aged 45 to 65 with Graves' ophthalmopathy.

The chain employs TRBV6-2 or TRBV6-3 and TRBJ2-5; D could derive from TRBD1 or TRBD2 (6 bases each). This CDR3 contains 13 residues. CDR1 is MNHEY and CDR2 is SVGEGT in the germline V gene. Trimming stripped 7 bases from V and 5 bases from J, with 14 bases between. DNA for the CDR3: TGTGCCAGCAAAAAGGACAGCGGGGAGACCCAGTACTTC. Translation gives CASKKDSGETQYF.

This clonotype was found many times. The chain couples TRBV7-9 to TRBJ2-7; TRBD2 might be the D (6 bases). There are 14 residues in the CDR3. CDR1 is SEHNR, CDR2 FQNEAQ, per germline (reference sequence). Trimming removed 4 bases from V and 4 bases from J, with 14 bases in between. DNA of the CDR3: TGTGCCAGCAGCTCGAACTGGGGGACTTACGAGCAGTACTTC. Translation gives CASSSNWGTYEQYF.

This clonotype came up many times. The V gene is TRBV20-1, the J gene TRBJ2-1; 10 nucleotides agree with TRBD1. V lost 0 bases, J lost 1 base, and 3 bases stayed unmatched. Germline CDR1 and CDR2: DFQATT and SNEGSKA (reference sequence). This CDR3 region has 16 residues. CDR3 protein: CSARDRDRGSYNEQFF. CDR3 sequence (DNA): TGCAGTGCTAGAGACCGGGACAGGGGTTCCTACAATGAGCAGTTCTTC.

The chain is built from TRBV7-2 and TRBJ2-5; 9 bases are a match to TRBD1. The CDR3 consists of 15 residues. The junction had 4 bases not matched to a gene; V was cut back by 4 bases and J by 1 base. Germline V gene lookup returns CDR1 SGHTA and CDR2 FQGNSA. CDR3 in amino acids: CASSWGQGGQETQYF. The CDR3, as DNA: TGTGCCAGCAGCTGGGGACAGGGCGGCCAAGAGACCCAGTACTTC.

The table lists this clonotype with many counts. In DNA, the CDR3 is TGTGCTAGTGGTTTGGGACGGACTAGCGAGGACAATGAGCAGTTCTTC. Its translation: CASGLGRTSEDNEQFF. This chain links TRBV12-5 with TRBJ2-1; TRBD2 matches 9 bases. This CDR3 spans 16 amino acids. The V and J ends lost 1 base and 5 bases, in that order; junction bases with no gene match: 6. CDR1 is LGHNT and CDR2 is FRNRAP in the germline V gene.

This chain uses TRBV20-1 with TRBJ2-1, with 11 bases that match TRBD2. There are 15 residues in the CDR3. V gave up 3 bases and J gave up 8 bases; unmatched junction bases: 9. The germline V gene has CDR1 DFQATT and CDR2 SNEGSKA (reference sequence). CDR3 amino acids: CSASVLAGVHDEQFF. Here the CDR3 DNA reads TGCAGTGCTAGCGTACTAGCGGGAGTCCACGATGAGCAGTTCTTC.

The V gene is TRBV4-3, the J gene TRBJ2-1; 14 bases line up with TRBD2. V dropped 4 bases and J dropped 9; count of bases not matched to a gene: 11. The CDR3 totals 17 residues. Germline CDR1 and CDR2: LGHNA and YSLEER. The CDR3 loop is CASSLGLAGGGGGEQFF. For the CDR3, the DNA is TGCGCCAGCAGCCTTGGACTAGCGGGAGGTGGGGGGGGTGAGCAGTTCTTC.

The chain couples TRBV28 to TRBJ1-2; D may be TRBD1 (5 bases). From germline, CDR1 is MDHEN and CDR2 SYDVKM. V gave up 5 bases and J gave up 10 bases, with 14 bases separating them. This CDR3 spans 12 amino acids. The CDR3 DNA reads as TGTGCCAGCAGTGCCCCAGGACACCACTACACCTTC. Translation: CASSAPGHHYTF.